This T cell receptor (beta chain) came from a study of cytomegalovirus exposure and HLA in healthy donors. Broader study findings: The authors enumerated roughly 160 TCR beta chains as linked to cytomegalovirus. TCR beta V segments were, for the most part, productive about 87% or about 30% of the time in an earlier analysis. Researchers reported in a later analysis that a missense DCLRE1C variant was tied to TCR beta V- and J-gene trimming.

For this clone: Its antigen is unknown.

Unrecorded immune exposure was likely among donors, who were nominally healthy when sampled. Both 60 Vbeta primers and 13 Jbeta primers went into the PCR. Assay: immunoSEQ multiplex PCR; the TCRdb copy retains only in-frame clones and omits some. The sample has about 180,000 clones; over 70% are singletons. V was cut by 2 bases and J by 5 bases, with 6 bases left in between. The V gene's germline CDR1 is MNHEY and CDR2 SMNVEV (reference sequence). CDR3 size: 12 residues. The J gene is TRBJ1-2, the V gene TRBV27; D gene unclear. Sequencing was done on a sample of PBMCs. The receptor comes from a woman in her fifties or sixties in good health and CMV-seropositive. The CDR3 sequence: CASSLSGYGYTF. The CDR3 nucleotides read TGTGCCAGCAGTTTAAGCGGTTATGGCTACACCTTC.